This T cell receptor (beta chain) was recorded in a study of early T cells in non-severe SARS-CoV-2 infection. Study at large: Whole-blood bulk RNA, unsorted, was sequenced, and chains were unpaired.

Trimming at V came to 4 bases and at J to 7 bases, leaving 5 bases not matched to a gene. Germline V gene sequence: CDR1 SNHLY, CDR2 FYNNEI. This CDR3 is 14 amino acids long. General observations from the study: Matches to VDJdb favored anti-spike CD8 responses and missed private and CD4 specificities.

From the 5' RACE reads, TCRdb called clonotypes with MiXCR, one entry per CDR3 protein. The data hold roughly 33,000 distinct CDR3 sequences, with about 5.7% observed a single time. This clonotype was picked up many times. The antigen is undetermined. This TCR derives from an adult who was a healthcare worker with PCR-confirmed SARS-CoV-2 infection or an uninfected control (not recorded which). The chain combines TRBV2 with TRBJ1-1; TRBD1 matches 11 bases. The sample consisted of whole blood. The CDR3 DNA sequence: TGTGCCAGCAGTGCGGACAGGGGGCATGATGAAGCTTTCTTT. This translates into CASSADRGHDEAFF. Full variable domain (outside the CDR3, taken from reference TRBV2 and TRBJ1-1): EPEVTQTPSHQVTQMGQEVILRCVPISNHLYFYWYRQILGQKVEFLVSFYNNEISEKSEIFDDQFSVERPDGSNFTLKIRSTKLEDSAMYFCASSADRGHDEAFFGQGTRLTVV.